Listed below are T cell receptor beta chains from one sample, sequenced in a study of shared clonotypes between healthy human individuals. TCRdb's table, derived via immunoSEQ multiplex PCR, lists solely in-frame clones and lacks some. The sample records 2 million to 2.5 million clones, 93% being singletons. The sequencing input was naive CD4+ T cells from PBMCs. The origin of the receptors is a man between 18 and 29 years old in good health. Some clones in this sample may be carry-over from other donors' samples. Both conserved end residues are part of each CDR3. Each record gives: clone size, J gene, V gene, D gene, CDR3 protein, CDR3 DNA. A D gene is named only where the DNA matches it firmly. Size is omitted from some rows. Given values are once, few, many or a class for expanded clones.

>-|TRBJ2-3|TRBV5-1|-
CASSFSREPQSDTQYF
TGCGCCAGCAGCTTTTCTAGAGAACCTCAGTCAGATACGCAGTATTTT
>-|TRBJ1-2|TRBV9|TRBD1
CASRGFRGGGLSGYTF
TGTGCCAGCAGGGGCTTCCGAGGGGGCGGCTTAAGTGGCTACACCTTC
>-|TRBJ2-7|TRBV19|TRBD1
CASSRGQGRSYEQYF
TGTGCCAGTAGCCGGGGACAGGGCAGAAGCTACGAGCAGTACTTC
>once|TRBJ2-7|TRBV6-6|-
CASSYSASRSYEQYF
TGTGCCAGCAGTTACTCGGCTAGCAGATCCTACGAGCAGTACTTC
>-|TRBJ2-3|TRBV28|TRBD1
CASSLTGDTQYF
TGTGCCAGCAGTTTGACAGGGGATACGCAGTATTTT
>-|TRBJ1-1|TRBV2|-
CASSLDKNTEAFF
TGTGCCAGCAGTTTGGACAAGAACACTGAAGCTTTCTTT
>-|TRBJ1-3|TRBV28|-
CASSSSPLSGNTIYF
TGTGCCAGCAGTTCGAGTCCTCTGTCTGGAAACACCATATATTTT
>-|TRBJ2-5|TRBV28|-
CASREPWGKGEQYF
TGTGCCAGCAGAGAGCCTTGGGGGAAGGGGGAGCAGTACTTC
>-|TRBJ2-7|TRBV9|TRBD2
CASSVVVREETWHEQYF
TGTGCCAGCAGCGTAGTTGTGCGGGAGGAAACGTGGCACGAGCAGTACTTC
>few|TRBJ1-1|TRBV19|-
CASQGQNTEAFF
TGTGCCAGTCAAGGGCAGAACACTGAAGCTTTCTTT
>-|TRBJ2-1|TRBV28|TRBD1
CASTGTGTYNEQFF
TGTGCCAGCACCGGGACAGGGACTTACAATGAGCAGTTCTTC
>-|TRBJ1-3|TRBV20-1|-
CSARRGNTIYF
TGCAGTGCTAGAAGGGGAAACACCATATATTTT
>once|TRBJ2-7|TRBV28|TRBD2
CASSLGGGGPYEQYF
TGTGCCAGCAGTCTCGGCGGGGGGGGACCCTACGAGCAGTACTTC
>-|TRBJ2-7|TRBV2|-
CASSPTGKTYEQYF
TGTGCCAGCAGCCCCACCGGGAAAACCTACGAGCAGTACTTC
>-|TRBJ2-1|TRBV6-1|-
CASSERLITDEQFF
TGTGCCAGCAGTGAACGACTGATTACCGATGAGCAGTTCTTC
>-|TRBJ2-1|TRBV4-1|TRBD2
CASSQDPGLFYNEQFF
TGCGCCAGCAGCCAAGATCCGGGACTATTCTACAATGAGCAGTTCTTC
>-|TRBJ2-7|TRBV5-1|TRBD1
CASSLFAQGTGGYEQYF
TGCGCCAGCAGCTTGTTCGCCCAGGGGACAGGGGGCTACGAGCAGTACTTC
>-|TRBJ1-5|TRBV5-1|-
CASSVSGTDNQPQHF
TGCGCCAGCAGCGTATCCGGGACGGACAATCAGCCCCAGCATTTT
>-|TRBJ2-1|TRBV6-4|-
CASSVQTGFEQFF
TGTGCCAGCAGTGTCCAGACTGGGTTTGAGCAGTTCTTC
>-|TRBJ2-5|TRBV18|-
CASSPDLQGAGETQYF
TGTGCCAGCTCACCTGACCTCCAGGGAGCAGGCGAGACCCAGTACTTC
>-|TRBJ2-3|TRBV6-6|-
CASTFTTDTQYF
TGTGCCAGCACTTTTACCACAGATACGCAGTATTTT
>-|TRBJ2-2|TRBV6-5|-
CASTYRMGGSPGELFF
TGTGCCAGCACTTACCGAATGGGGGGCAGCCCCGGGGAGCTGTTTTTT
>-|TRBJ1-4|TRBV5-1|TRBD1
CASSPVAGGSEKLFF
TGCGCCAGCAGCCCCGTCGCAGGGGGATCGGAAAAACTGTTTTTT
>-|TRBJ2-7|TRBV27|-
CASSFSFQGYEQYF
TGTGCCAGCAGTTTCTCCTTCCAGGGGTACGAGCAGTACTTC
>-|TRBJ1-5|TRBV4-1|-
CASSQNRQLNQPQHF
TGCGCCAGCAGCCAGAATAGACAGCTCAATCAGCCCCAGCATTTT
>-|TRBJ2-7|TRBV5-6|-
CASSLGRSASYEQYF
TGTGCCAGCAGCTTGGGCAGATCTGCCTCCTACGAGCAGTACTTC
>once|TRBJ2-1|TRBV20-1|-
CSAMTRNEQFF
TGCAGTGCTATGACCCGGAATGAGCAGTTCTTC
>-|TRBJ2-7|TRBV28|-
CASSPGGPYEQYF
TGTGCCAGCAGCCCTGGGGGGCCCTACGAGCAGTACTTC
>once|TRBJ2-1|TRBV6-5|TRBD2
CASSFLAGGGNEQFF
TGTGCCAGCAGTTTTCTAGCGGGAGGGGGCAATGAGCAGTTCTTC
>-|TRBJ2-3|TRBV27|TRBD2
CASSLQRLAGGSPDTQYF
TGTGCCAGCAGTCTCCAAAGACTAGCGGGAGGGTCCCCCGATACGCAGTATTTT
>-|TRBJ2-3|TRBV5-4|-
CASSPHSGTQYF
TGTGCCAGCAGCCCCCACTCCGGTACGCAGTATTTT
>-|TRBJ2-2|TRBV9|-
CASSGLGVTGELFF
TGTGCCAGCAGCGGGCTTGGCGTGACCGGGGAGCTGTTTTTT
>-|TRBJ1-3|TRBV11-2|-
CASSLIGVAGNTIYF
TGTGCCAGCAGCCTAATCGGGGTAGCGGGAAACACCATATATTTT
>once|TRBJ2-5|TRBV7-6|-
CASSPGPWQETQYF
TGTGCCAGCAGCCCAGGACCCTGGCAAGAGACCCAGTACTTC
>-|TRBJ2-1|TRBV28|TRBD1
CASSPPGKQGNEQFF
TGTGCCAGCAGTCCCCCGGGCAAACAGGGGAATGAGCAGTTCTTC
>-|TRBJ1-5|TRBV18|-
CASSADQKKVNQPQHF
TGTGCCAGCTCAGCGGACCAGAAGAAAGTCAATCAGCCCCAGCATTTT
>-|TRBJ2-1|TRBV19|-
CASSMTNNYNEQFF
TGTGCCAGTAGTATGACTAATAATTACAATGAGCAGTTCTTC
>-|TRBJ1-1|TRBV19|-
CASRVRVTTEAFF
TGTGCCAGTAGAGTCAGGGTGACCACTGAAGCTTTCTTT
>-|TRBJ1-1|TRBV30|-
CAWTRMRVGTEAFF
TGTGCCTGGACCCGGATGAGGGTGGGCACTGAAGCTTTCTTT
>-|TRBJ2-7|TRBV2|TRBD1
CASRGDRGLYEQYF
TGTGCCAGCAGGGGGGACAGGGGGCTTTACGAGCAGTACTTC
>-|TRBJ1-1|TRBV27|TRBD1
CASSRTGKNTEAFF
TGTGCCAGCAGTAGGACAGGGAAGAACACTGAAGCTTTCTTT
>-|TRBJ1-2|TRBV4-3|TRBD1
CASSRAGQGHPFWSGYTF
TGCGCCAGCAGCCGCGCGGGACAGGGGCACCCGTTTTGGTCTGGCTACACCTTC
>-|TRBJ1-1|TRBV19|TRBD1
CASSIGTGAEAFF
TGTGCCAGTAGTATCGGGACAGGGGCTGAAGCTTTCTTT
>-|TRBJ2-7|TRBV7-2|-
CASSLGLGRTYEQYF
TGTGCCAGCAGCTTAGGTCTCGGCAGAACCTACGAGCAGTACTTC
>-|TRBJ1-1|TRBV7-9|-
CASSFYMNTEAFF
TGTGCCAGCAGCTTCTACATGAACACTGAAGCTTTCTTT
>-|TRBJ2-1|TRBV7-2|TRBD2
CASSLLSGGPINEQFF
TGTGCCAGCAGCTTATTATCGGGAGGGCCGATCAATGAGCAGTTCTTC
>-|TRBJ2-2|TRBV9|TRBD2
CASSVAPPGGNTGELFF
TGTGCCAGCAGCGTAGCCCCCCCGGGGGGAAACACCGGGGAGCTGTTTTTT
>-|TRBJ1-5|TRBV5-4|-
CASSLSDLGPQHF
TGTGCCAGCAGCTTGAGTGACTTGGGACCCCAGCATTTT